This is a list of T cell receptor beta chains from one sample in a study of cytomegalovirus exposure and HLA in healthy donors. This table comes from immunoSEQ multiplex PCR, and its TCRdb copy is limited to in-frame clones, with some not included. This sample has about 130,000 clones, with just over 70% found just once. Specimen: PBMCs. These receptors were taken from a woman aged 60 to 75 in good health and CMV-seropositive. Each CDR3 is given with its conserved first and last residue. The order of the fields is CDR3 DNA, CDR3 protein, clone size, J gene, V gene, D gene. A D gene is named only where the DNA matches it firmly. Size is stated for part of the rows, as once, few or many counts, or as a class when the clone is expanded.

TGTGCCAGCAGCCCTAGACTAGCGGGGGGGCAGGAGACCCAGTACTTC,CASSPRLAGGQETQYF,NA,TRBJ2-5,TRBV13,TRBD2
TGTGCCAGCAGTGAACGGGGGACTAGCGGCGGGGAGCTGTTTTTT,CASSERGTSGGELFF,NA,TRBJ2-2,TRBV2,TRBD2
TGCGCCAGCAGGCCAAACAGGGGTGGCACCGGGGAGCTGTTTTTT,CASRPNRGGTGELFF,NA,TRBJ2-2,TRBV10-1,TRBD1
TGTGCCAGCAGCGTAGAAGGACTAGCGGGGGGGTCCTACAATGAGCAGTTCTTC,CASSVEGLAGGSYNEQFF,NA,TRBJ2-1,TRBV9,TRBD2
TGCGCCAGCAGTGGAGGCCCGCCTAATTCACCCCTCCACTTT,CASSGGPPNSPLHF,NA,TRBJ1-6,TRBV10-1,NA
TGTGCCACCAGCAGGGATGGACAGGCCTACGAGCAGTACTTC,CATSRDGQAYEQYF,NA,TRBJ2-7,TRBV15,TRBD1
TGTGCCAGCTCACCCAGGACAGGGTCGGATCAGCCCCAGCATTTT,CASSPRTGSDQPQHF,once,TRBJ1-5,TRBV18,TRBD1
TGTGCCAGCAGGGAGGGACAGCTCTACGAGCAGTACTTC,CASREGQLYEQYF,NA,TRBJ2-7,TRBV6-1,NA
TGTGCCAGCAGTGAAAACATTCCCTATGGCTACACCTTC,CASSENIPYGYTF,NA,TRBJ1-2,TRBV6-1,NA
TGTGCCAGTAGTCAATCCCGATCAGGGTACTCACCCCTCCACTTT,CASSQSRSGYSPLHF,NA,TRBJ1-6,TRBV19,NA
TGTGCCAGTAGTATCCCCCCGGCAGGGCGGCAGGGCTACACCTTC,CASSIPPAGRQGYTF,NA,TRBJ1-2,TRBV19,NA
TGTGCCAGCAGCGCGACTAGCGGGGGGTTGGATGAGCAGTTCTTC,CASSATSGGLDEQFF,NA,TRBJ2-1,TRBV7-3,TRBD2
TGTGCCAGCAGTCCCTGGACAGGGGAAGTTGGCTACACCTTC,CASSPWTGEVGYTF,NA,TRBJ1-2,TRBV6-5,TRBD1
TGCGCCAGCAGCTTATCAGTTGATAACTATGGCTACACCTTC,CASSLSVDNYGYTF,NA,TRBJ1-2,TRBV5-1,NA
TGTGCCAGCGGGGGGGGGACTAGCCGCACCTCCTACAATGAGCAGTTCTTC,CASGGGTSRTSYNEQFF,NA,TRBJ2-1,TRBV2,TRBD2
TGTGCCACCAGCGGGGGGGCCGTTACAGATACGCAGTATTTT,CATSGGAVTDTQYF,NA,TRBJ2-3,TRBV6-4,TRBD2
TGTGCCAGTACTAAACAGGGGACTGCCACTGAAGCTTTCTTT,CASTKQGTATEAFF,NA,TRBJ1-1,TRBV19,TRBD1
TGTGCCAGCAGCGTGGACAGAACACGAGGGGACACCGGGGAGCTGTTTTTT,CASSVDRTRGDTGELFF,NA,TRBJ2-2,TRBV9,NA
TGTGCCAGCAGTTTGGGAGGGGAGCAGTACTTC,CASSLGGEQYF,NA,TRBJ2-5,TRBV27,TRBD2
TGTGCCAGCGGCCCGGCGGGGGAAACTTGGCCCCAGCATTTT,CASGPAGETWPQHF,NA,TRBJ1-5,TRBV11-2,NA
TGTGCCAGCAGTTGGACGGGAAATAATTCACCCCTCCACTTT,CASSWTGNNSPLHF,NA,TRBJ1-6,TRBV27,NA
TGTGCCAGCAGGCCGGGACAGGGGGCGAATGAGCAGTTCTTC,CASRPGQGANEQFF,NA,TRBJ2-1,TRBV2,TRBD1
TGTGCCAGCAGTTACTCGAGCCCCAACAGGGCTCAGCCCCAGCATTTT,CASSYSSPNRAQPQHF,NA,TRBJ1-5,TRBV6-5,NA
TGTGCCAGCAGCGTAGAGTCAGAACCGGGGGGCTACACCTTC,CASSVESEPGGYTF,NA,TRBJ1-2,TRBV9,NA
TGTGCCAGCGGCAGGGTTAGCAATCAGCCCCAGCATTTT,CASGRVSNQPQHF,few,TRBJ1-5,TRBV6-6,NA
TGCGCCAGCAACACAATACCAGGGAGGGCCTTCGGATCCTACGAGCAGTACTTC,CASNTIPGRAFGSYEQYF,NA,TRBJ2-7,TRBV5-1,TRBD2